This is a list of T cell receptor beta chains from one sample in a study of blood T cell repertoires in COVID-19. Method: immunoSEQ multiplex PCR; TCRdb's copy keeps in-frame clones and lacks some. The sample lists around 190,000 clones, 80% to 90% occurring once. The sample was PBMCs or T cells enriched from blood (not recorded which). The receptors derive from a man aged 35 to 55 who had recovered from COVID-19. Both conserved end residues are part of each CDR3. Fields, in order: J gene, V gene, D gene, clone size, CDR3 DNA, CDR3 protein. The D gene is left open where the match is weak. Clone size is stated in some rows and not others, as once, few, many or a class when expanded.

TRBJ1-5 | TRBV6-5 | - | - | TGTGCCACGGCGACAGGACGGGGTCAGCCCCAGCATTTT | CATATGRGQPQHF
TRBJ1-1 | TRBV3-1/TRBV3-2 | TRBD1 | - | TGTGCCAGCAGCCAATCTGACAGGGATGCTTTCTTT | CASSQSDRDAFF
TRBJ1-1 | TRBV6-6 | TRBD1 | once | TGTGCCAGCAGTGGTGACAGGGCCCAAAACACTGAAGCTTTCTTT | CASSGDRAQNTEAFF
TRBJ1-2 | TRBV2 | - | - | TGTGCCAGCAGTGTCGGCGGAAACTATGGCTACACCTTC | CASSVGGNYGYTF
TRBJ2-7 | TRBV11-2 | - | - | TGTGCCAGCAGCTTAGTCAGGCAGAGAAGCTACGAGCAGTACTTC | CASSLVRQRSYEQYF
TRBJ1-5 | TRBV18 | TRBD1 | once | TGTGCCAGCTCACCGGGGGGACAGGGGAATCAGCCCCAGCATTTT | CASSPGGQGNQPQHF
TRBJ1-1 | TRBV7-2 | - | - | TGTGCCAGCAGCCAAACACGGGGGTTTTACACAGGCACTGAAGCTTTCTTT | CASSQTRGFYTGTEAFF
TRBJ1-5 | TRBV24-1 | TRBD1 | - | TGTGCCACCAGTGCCCCGGGACAGGGAAATCAGCCCCAGCATTTT | CATSAPGQGNQPQHF
TRBJ1-1 | TRBV18 | TRBD1 | once | TGTGCCAGCTCACTTCGACAGGGTAAGAACACTGAAGCTTTCTTT | CASSLRQGKNTEAFF
TRBJ1-1 | TRBV5-1 | TRBD1 | few | TGCGCCAGCAGACCAGTGGACAGGGTGGGAAACACTGAAGCTTTCTTT | CASRPVDRVGNTEAFF
TRBJ1-6 | TRBV19 | - | few | TGTGCCAGCAATCTAGGATCTTCACCCCTCCACTTT | CASNLGSSPLHF
TRBJ2-5 | TRBV6-5 | TRBD1 | - | TGTGCCAGCAGTTACGCGACGGACAGGGGGAGGGAGACCCAGTACTTC | CASSYATDRGRETQYF
TRBJ2-3 | TRBV4-1 | TRBD1 | - | TGCGCCAGCAGCCTCCAGTACTATACCGGGACAGGGGGCGTGGATACGCAGTATTTT | CASSLQYYTGTGGVDTQYF
TRBJ2-7 | TRBV4-1 | - | - | TGCGCCAGCAGCCAAGATGGGCACACCTACGAGCAGTACTTC | CASSQDGHTYEQYF
TRBJ2-7 | TRBV19 | TRBD2 | - | TGTGCCAGCCGGCCTAGCGGGAGTTACGAGCAGTACTTC | CASRPSGSYEQYF
TRBJ2-1 | TRBV10-3 | - | - | TGTGCCATCAGTGATCCGGGACCCCGAGGGGGGCAGTTCTTC | CAISDPGPRGGQFF
TRBJ1-5 | TRBV6-2/TRBV6-3 | - | few | TGTGCCAGCAGTTATCTCTATCAGCCCCAGCATTTT | CASSYLYQPQHF
TRBJ1-3 | TRBV25-1 | - | - | TGTGCCAGCAGTGAATTTGCCAGGGCAACTGGAAACACCATATATTTT | CASSEFARATGNTIYF
TRBJ2-3 | TRBV5-4 | TRBD2 | - | TGTGCCAGCAGCTTGTCTAGGCCTAGCGGGGGGAAAGATACGCAGTATTTT | CASSLSRPSGGKDTQYF
TRBJ1-2 | TRBV29-1 | - | - | TGCAGCGTAGTTAAAGATCGGACAGTCCATGGCTACACCTTC | CSVVKDRTVHGYTF